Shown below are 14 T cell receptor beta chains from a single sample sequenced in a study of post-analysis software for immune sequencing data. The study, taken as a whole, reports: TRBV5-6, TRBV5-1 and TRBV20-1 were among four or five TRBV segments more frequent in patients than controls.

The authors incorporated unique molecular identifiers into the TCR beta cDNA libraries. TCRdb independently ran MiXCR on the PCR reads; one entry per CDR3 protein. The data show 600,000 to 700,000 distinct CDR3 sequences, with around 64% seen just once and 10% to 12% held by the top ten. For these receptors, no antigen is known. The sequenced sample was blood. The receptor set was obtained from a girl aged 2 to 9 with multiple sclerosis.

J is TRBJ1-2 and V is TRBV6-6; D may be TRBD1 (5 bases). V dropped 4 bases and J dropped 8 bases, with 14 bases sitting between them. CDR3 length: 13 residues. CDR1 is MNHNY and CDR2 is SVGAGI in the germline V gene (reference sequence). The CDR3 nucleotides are TGTGCCAGCAGTTCCGGGACTCTCCAGGGCTACACCTTC. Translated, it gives CASSSGTLQGYTF.

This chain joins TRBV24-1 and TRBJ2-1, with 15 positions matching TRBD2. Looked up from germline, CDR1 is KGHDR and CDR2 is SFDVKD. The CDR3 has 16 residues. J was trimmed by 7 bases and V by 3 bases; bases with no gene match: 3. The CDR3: CATSDPGTSGRNEQFF. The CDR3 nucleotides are TGTGCCACCAGTGATCCCGGGACTAGCGGGAGGAATGAGCAGTTCTTC.

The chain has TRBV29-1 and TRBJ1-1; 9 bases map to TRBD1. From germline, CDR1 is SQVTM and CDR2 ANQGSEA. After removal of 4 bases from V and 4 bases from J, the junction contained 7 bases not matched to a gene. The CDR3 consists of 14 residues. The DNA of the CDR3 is TGCAGCGTTGTGGCGGGACAGGGCCCCACTGAAGCTTTCTTT. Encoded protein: CSVVAGQGPTEAFF. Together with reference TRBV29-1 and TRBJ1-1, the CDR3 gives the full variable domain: SAVISQKPSRDICQRGTSLTIQCQVDSQVTMMFWYRQQPGQSLTLIATANQGSEATYESGFVIDKFPISRPNLTFSTLTVSNMSPEDSSIYLCSVVAGQGPTEAFFGQGTRLTVV.

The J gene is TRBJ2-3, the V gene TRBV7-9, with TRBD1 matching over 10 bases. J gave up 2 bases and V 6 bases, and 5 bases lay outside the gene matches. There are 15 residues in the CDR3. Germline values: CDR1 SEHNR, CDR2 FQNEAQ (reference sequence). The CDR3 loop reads CASRPTGGITDTQYF. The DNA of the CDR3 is TGTGCCAGCAGACCGACAGGGGGCATCACAGATACGCAGTATTTT. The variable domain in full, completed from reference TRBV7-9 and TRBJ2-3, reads DTGVSQNPRHKITKRGQNVTFRCDPISEHNRLYWYRQTLGQGPEFLTYFQNEAQLEKSRLLSDRFSAERPKGSFSTLEIQRTEQGDSAMYLCASRPTGGITDTQYFGPGTRLTVL.

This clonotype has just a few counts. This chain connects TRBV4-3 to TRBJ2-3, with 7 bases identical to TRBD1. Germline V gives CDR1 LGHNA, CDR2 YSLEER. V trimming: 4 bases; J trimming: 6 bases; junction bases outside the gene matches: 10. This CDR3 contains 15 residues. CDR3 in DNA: TGCGCCAGCAGCCCTAGGGACAGCATAGGGGATACGCAGTATTTT. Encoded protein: CASSPRDSIGDTQYF.

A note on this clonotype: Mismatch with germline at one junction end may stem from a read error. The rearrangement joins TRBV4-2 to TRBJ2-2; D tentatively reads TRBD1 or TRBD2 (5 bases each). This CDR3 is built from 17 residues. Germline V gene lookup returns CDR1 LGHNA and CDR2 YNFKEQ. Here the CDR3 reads CARSQDGGLDGTGELFF. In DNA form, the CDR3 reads TGTGCCCGCAGCCAAGATGGGGGTCTAGATGGCACCGGGGAGCTGTTTTTT.

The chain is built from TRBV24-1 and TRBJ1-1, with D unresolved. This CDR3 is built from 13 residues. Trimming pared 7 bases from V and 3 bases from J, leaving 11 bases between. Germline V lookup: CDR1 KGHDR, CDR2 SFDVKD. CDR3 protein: CATSSNAYTEAFF. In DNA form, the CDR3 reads TGTGCCACCAGCAGTAACGCGTACACTGAAGCTTTCTTT.

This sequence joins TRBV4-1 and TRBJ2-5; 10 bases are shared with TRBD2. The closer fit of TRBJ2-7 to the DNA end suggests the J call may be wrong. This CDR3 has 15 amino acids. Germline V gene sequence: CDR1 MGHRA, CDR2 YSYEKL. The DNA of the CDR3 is TGCGCCAGCAGCCAAGAACAGCGGGAGGGGTACGAGCAGTACTTC. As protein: CASSQEQREGYEQYF.

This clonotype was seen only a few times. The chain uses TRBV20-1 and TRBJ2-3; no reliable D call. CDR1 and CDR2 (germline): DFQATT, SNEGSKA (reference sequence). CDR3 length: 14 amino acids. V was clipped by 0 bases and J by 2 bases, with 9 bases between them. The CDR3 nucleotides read TGCAGTGCTAGAGAAAGTCAGGTCACAGATACGCAGTATTTT. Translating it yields CSARESQVTDTQYF.

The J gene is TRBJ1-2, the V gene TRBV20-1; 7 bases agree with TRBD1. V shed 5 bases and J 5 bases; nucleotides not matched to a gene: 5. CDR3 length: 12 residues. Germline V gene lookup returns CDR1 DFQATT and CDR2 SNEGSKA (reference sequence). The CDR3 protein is CSADGTAYGYTF. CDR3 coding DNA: TGCAGTGCTGATGGGACAGCTTATGGCTACACCTTC.

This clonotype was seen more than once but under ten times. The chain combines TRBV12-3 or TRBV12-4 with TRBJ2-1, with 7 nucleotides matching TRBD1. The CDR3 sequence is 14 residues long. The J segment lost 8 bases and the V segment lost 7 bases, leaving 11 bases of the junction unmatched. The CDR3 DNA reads TGTGCCAGCAACCCAGAAGGGGGCTCGGATGAGCAGTTCTTC. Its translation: CASNPEGGSDEQFF.

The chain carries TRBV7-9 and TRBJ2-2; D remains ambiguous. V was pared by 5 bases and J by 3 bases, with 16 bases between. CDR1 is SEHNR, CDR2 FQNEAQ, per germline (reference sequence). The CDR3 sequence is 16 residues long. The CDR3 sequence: CASSPRGWSYTGELFF. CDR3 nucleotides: TGTGCCAGCAGCCCTCGTGGCTGGTCGTACACCGGGGAGCTGTTTTTT.

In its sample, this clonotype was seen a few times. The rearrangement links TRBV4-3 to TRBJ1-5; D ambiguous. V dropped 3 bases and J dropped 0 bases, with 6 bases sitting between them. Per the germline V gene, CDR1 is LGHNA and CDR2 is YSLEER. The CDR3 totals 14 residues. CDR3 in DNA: TGCGCCAGCAGCCAGGAAACTAGCAATCAGCCCCAGCATTTT. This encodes CASSQETSNQPQHF.

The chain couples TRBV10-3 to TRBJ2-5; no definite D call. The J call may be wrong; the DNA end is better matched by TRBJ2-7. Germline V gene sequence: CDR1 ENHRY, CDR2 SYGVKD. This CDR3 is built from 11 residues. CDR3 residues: CAISGRYEQYF. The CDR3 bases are TGTGCCATCAGTGGGCGATACGAGCAGTACTTC.